These T cell receptor beta chains were read from a single sample in a study of cytomegalovirus exposure and HLA in healthy donors. Sequencing used immunoSEQ multiplex PCR; TCRdb keeps in-frame clones, though not all of them. The profile shows just over 200,000 clones, approximately 78% of them singletons. Sequencing was performed on PBMCs. The receptors originated from a woman in her thirties or forties in good health and CMV-seronegative. Each CDR3 is given with its conserved first and last residue. Each record gives: CDR3 DNA, CDR3 protein, CDR3 length, J gene, D gene, V gene, clone size. The D gene is left open where the match is weak. Some rows have no size entry. The others give once, few or many, or a class for an expanded clone.

DNA: TGTGCCAGCAGCGTAGGGCTAGCGGGGACCCTCCAAGAGACCCAGTACTTC; CDR3: CASSVGLAGTLQETQYF; length: 17; J: TRBJ2-5; D: TRBD2; V: TRBV9; size: -
DNA: TGTGCCAGCAGCGCAAACAACGAGCAGTACTTC; CDR3: CASSANNEQYF; length: 11; J: TRBJ2-7; D: -; V: TRBV5-4; size: -
DNA: TGTGCCAGCACCAACCCACCGGGACAGGGGGTCTACGAGCAGTACTTC; CDR3: CASTNPPGQGVYEQYF; length: 16; J: TRBJ2-7; D: TRBD1; V: TRBV28; size: -
DNA: TGTGCCATAACTCGGGGCTACGAGCAGTACTTC; CDR3: CAITRGYEQYF; length: 11; J: TRBJ2-7; D: -; V: TRBV7-9; size: -
DNA: TGTGCCAGCAGCGGAGGGTCCCAGGGACAGCAGCCCCAGCATTTT; CDR3: CASSGGSQGQQPQHF; length: 15; J: TRBJ1-5; D: TRBD1; V: TRBV5-5; size: few
DNA: TGTGCCAGCGGGACAGGTAACACAGATACGCAGTATTTT; CDR3: CASGTGNTDTQYF; length: 13; J: TRBJ2-3; D: TRBD1; V: TRBV6-4; size: -
DNA: TGTGCCTGGAGTGTATCTCCAGGGGGAGAGACCCAGTACTTC; CDR3: CAWSVSPGGETQYF; length: 14; J: TRBJ2-5; D: TRBD1; V: TRBV30; size: -
DNA: TGCGCCAGCAGAGATAGCGGGAGGGGGGAGACCCAGTACTTC; CDR3: CASRDSGRGETQYF; length: 14; J: TRBJ2-5; D: TRBD2; V: TRBV10-2; size: -
DNA: TGCGCCAGCAGCCAACTAGCGGCCCCCTCCTACGAGCAGTACTTC; CDR3: CASSQLAAPSYEQYF; length: 15; J: TRBJ2-7; D: TRBD2; V: TRBV4-1; size: once
DNA: TGTGCCAGCAGTGTGGGCAGCCCCTCCTACGAGCAGTACTTC; CDR3: CASSVGSPSYEQYF; length: 14; J: TRBJ2-7; D: -; V: TRBV6-1; size: -
DNA: TGTGCCAGCAGTACCGGACAGATTTACGAGCAGTACTTC; CDR3: CASSTGQIYEQYF; length: 13; J: TRBJ2-7; D: -; V: TRBV28; size: -
DNA: TGTGCCAGCAGCTTAGGGCGGCAACGGTACGAGCAGTACTTC; CDR3: CASSLGRQRYEQYF; length: 14; J: TRBJ2-7; D: -; V: TRBV13; size: -
DNA: TGTGCCAGCAGCTTGGGGAGGGTCTCGGACGAGCAGTACTTC; CDR3: CASSLGRVSDEQYF; length: 14; J: TRBJ2-7; D: -; V: TRBV5-6; size: -
DNA: TGTGCCAGCAGCCGAATGGTGGGAGGGAGGGATGAGCAGTTCTTC; CDR3: CASSRMVGGRDEQFF; length: 15; J: TRBJ2-1; D: TRBD2; V: TRBV7-3; size: medium-sized
DNA: TGTGCCAGCAGCGTATTACCCTCCAGGCCTGGTGCATCCTACGAGCAGTACTTC; CDR3: CASSVLPSRPGASYEQYF; length: 18; J: TRBJ2-7; D: -; V: TRBV5-5; size: -
DNA: TGTGCCAGCAGAATTCCCGGGACAGGGTCTTACTATGGCTACACCTTC; CDR3: CASRIPGTGSYYGYTF; length: 16; J: TRBJ1-2; D: TRBD1; V: TRBV28; size: few
DNA: TGTGCCATCAGTGGGACTAACTACAATGAGCAGTTCTTC; CDR3: CAISGTNYNEQFF; length: 13; J: TRBJ2-1; D: -; V: TRBV10-3; size: -
DNA: TGTGCCAGTACGTCAGTGACTAGGGGTTACAATGAGCAGTTCTTC; CDR3: CASTSVTRGYNEQFF; length: 15; J: TRBJ2-1; D: -; V: TRBV19; size: few
DNA: TGTGCCATCAGTGGGGAAGGGAGGGACAGGGGGCTTCTAGGGGCCAACGTCCTGACTTTC; CDR3: CAISGEGRDRGLLGANVLTF; length: 20; J: TRBJ2-6; D: TRBD1; V: TRBV10-3; size: few
DNA: TGTGCCAGCAGCCAGGGAAGGGCGTATGGCTACACCTTC; CDR3: CASSQGRAYGYTF; length: 13; J: TRBJ1-2; D: -; V: TRBV27; size: once
DNA: TGTGCTAGTGGTTCACCGACAGGGCGCCGCGCGACTGAAGCTTTCTTT; CDR3: CASGSPTGRRATEAFF; length: 16; J: TRBJ1-1; D: TRBD1; V: TRBV12-5; size: -
DNA: TGTGCCAGCAGCTTAATCGGGACTCGCAACAATGAGCAGTTCTTC; CDR3: CASSLIGTRNNEQFF; length: 15; J: TRBJ2-1; D: -; V: TRBV7-8; size: -
DNA: TGCGCCAGCAGCTTTTACGGTGAGAACACTGAAGCTTTCTTT; CDR3: CASSFYGENTEAFF; length: 14; J: TRBJ1-1; D: -; V: TRBV5-1; size: -
DNA: TGTGCCAGCAGTCCTAGCGAGACCTACGAGCAGTACTTC; CDR3: CASSPSETYEQYF; length: 13; J: TRBJ2-7; D: -; V: TRBV7-9; size: once
DNA: TGCGCCAGCAGCGGCGAGAGGACCGGGGAGCTGTTTTTT; CDR3: CASSGERTGELFF; length: 13; J: TRBJ2-2; D: -; V: TRBV5-1; size: few
DNA: TGTGCCAGCAGCTTCGCGGGAGGGATTCCCGGGGAGCTGTTTTTT; CDR3: CASSFAGGIPGELFF; length: 15; J: TRBJ2-2; D: TRBD2; V: TRBV5-4; size: once
DNA: TGTGCCAGCAGTGAGGGACTAGGGCTTGGGAAGCAGTTCTTC; CDR3: CASSEGLGLGKQFF; length: 14; J: TRBJ2-1; D: TRBD2; V: TRBV2; size: -
DNA: TGTGCCAGCAGCTTGGTACCGACCGGGGAGTTCGCAGATACGCAGTATTTT; CDR3: CASSLVPTGEFADTQYF; length: 17; J: TRBJ2-3; D: -; V: TRBV5-5; size: few
DNA: TGTGCCTGGACCCTAGGGGGTGGCACTGAAGCTTTCTTT; CDR3: CAWTLGGGTEAFF; length: 13; J: TRBJ1-1; D: -; V: TRBV30; size: -
DNA: TGTGCCAGCAGTTATCATAGCAATCAGCCCCAGCATTTT; CDR3: CASSYHSNQPQHF; length: 13; J: TRBJ1-5; D: -; V: TRBV28; size: -
DNA: TGTGCCTGGGCAACAGGGGGCCTTAGCTACGAGCAGTACTTC; CDR3: CAWATGGLSYEQYF; length: 14; J: TRBJ2-7; D: TRBD1; V: TRBV30; size: -
DNA: TGTGCCAGCCCGCGGGCCAACCAAGAGACCCAGTACTTC; CDR3: CASPRANQETQYF; length: 13; J: TRBJ2-5; D: -; V: TRBV2; size: -
DNA: TGTGCCAGCAGCTTGACAGGGGGCCGGGATGAAAAACTGTTTTTT; CDR3: CASSLTGGRDEKLFF; length: 15; J: TRBJ1-4; D: TRBD1; V: TRBV5-6; size: few
DNA: TGTGCCAGCAATCGTTTTATGGACAGCTTAAATGGCTACACCTTC; CDR3: CASNRFMDSLNGYTF; length: 15; J: TRBJ1-2; D: -; V: TRBV6-1; size: -
DNA: TGTGCCAGCAGCTCGGGACAGGGTCAGCCCCAGCATTTT; CDR3: CASSSGQGQPQHF; length: 13; J: TRBJ1-5; D: TRBD1; V: TRBV7-3; size: -
DNA: TGTGCCAGCAGCGCGACTAGCGGGCCCCGTTACGAGCAGTACTTC; CDR3: CASSATSGPRYEQYF; length: 15; J: TRBJ2-7; D: TRBD2; V: TRBV9; size: few
DNA: TGTGCCAGCAGTTTCACCGGGCGGGGGTTGGGTTCACCCCTCCACTTT; CDR3: CASSFTGRGLGSPLHF; length: 16; J: TRBJ1-6; D: -; V: TRBV27; size: once
DNA: TGTGCCAGCAGTAGACAGGGGGCAAAGAACACTGAAGCTTTCTTT; CDR3: CASSRQGAKNTEAFF; length: 15; J: TRBJ1-1; D: TRBD1; V: TRBV27; size: once
DNA: TGTGCCAGCAGTGGGACTACGTTCGCGAACACCGGGGAGCTGTTTTTT; CDR3: CASSGTTFANTGELFF; length: 16; J: TRBJ2-2; D: -; V: TRBV2; size: -
DNA: TGTGCCAGCAGCCCCTACCCTAGCGGGACCTACGAGCAGTACTTC; CDR3: CASSPYPSGTYEQYF; length: 15; J: TRBJ2-7; D: TRBD2; V: TRBV7-2; size: -
DNA: TGCGCCAGCAGCCAAGGTGAGACAGGGCTGAGTTCCTACGAGCAGTACTTC; CDR3: CASSQGETGLSSYEQYF; length: 17; J: TRBJ2-7; D: TRBD1; V: TRBV4-1; size: few
DNA: TGTGCCAGCACTCCGAGGAATCGCGGGGACAATGAGCAGTTCTTC; CDR3: CASTPRNRGDNEQFF; length: 15; J: TRBJ2-1; D: -; V: TRBV6-1; size: -
DNA: TGTGCCTGGAGATGGGGGACAGGGGATTCACCCCTCCACTTT; CDR3: CAWRWGTGDSPLHF; length: 14; J: TRBJ1-6; D: TRBD1; V: TRBV30; size: -
DNA: TGTGCCAGCAGTGTTCGACTAGTCCACCACTACGAGCAGTACTTC; CDR3: CASSVRLVHHYEQYF; length: 15; J: TRBJ2-7; D: -; V: TRBV2; size: -
DNA: TGTGCCAGCAGTTTAGTAGCGGGAAGTGGGAATGAGCAGTTCTTC; CDR3: CASSLVAGSGNEQFF; length: 15; J: TRBJ2-1; D: TRBD2; V: TRBV27; size: -